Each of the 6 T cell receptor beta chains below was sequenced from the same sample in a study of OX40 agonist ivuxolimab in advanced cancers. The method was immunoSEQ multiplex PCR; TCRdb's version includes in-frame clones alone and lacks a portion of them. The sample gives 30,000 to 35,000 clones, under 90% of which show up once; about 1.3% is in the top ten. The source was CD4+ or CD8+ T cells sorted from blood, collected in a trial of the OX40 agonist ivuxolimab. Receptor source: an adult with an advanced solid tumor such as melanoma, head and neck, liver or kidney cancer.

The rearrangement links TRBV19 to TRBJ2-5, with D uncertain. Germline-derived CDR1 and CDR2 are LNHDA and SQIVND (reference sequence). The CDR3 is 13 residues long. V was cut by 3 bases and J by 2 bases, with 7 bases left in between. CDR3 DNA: TGTGCCAGTAGTATTACAGTACAAGAGACCCAGTACTTC. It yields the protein CASSITVQETQYF.

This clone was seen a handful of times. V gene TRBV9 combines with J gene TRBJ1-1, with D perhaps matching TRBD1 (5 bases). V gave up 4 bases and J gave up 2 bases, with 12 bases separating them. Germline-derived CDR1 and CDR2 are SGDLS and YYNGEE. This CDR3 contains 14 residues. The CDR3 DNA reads TGTGCCAGCAGCCCCGGGGGGACTAACACTGAAGCTTTCTTT. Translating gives CASSPGGTNTEAFF.

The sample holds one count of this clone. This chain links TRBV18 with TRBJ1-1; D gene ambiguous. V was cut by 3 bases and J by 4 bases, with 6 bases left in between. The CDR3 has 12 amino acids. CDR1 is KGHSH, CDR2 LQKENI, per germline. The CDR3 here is CASSPDPTEAFF. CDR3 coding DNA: TGTGCCAGCTCACCGGACCCCACTGAAGCTTTCTTT.

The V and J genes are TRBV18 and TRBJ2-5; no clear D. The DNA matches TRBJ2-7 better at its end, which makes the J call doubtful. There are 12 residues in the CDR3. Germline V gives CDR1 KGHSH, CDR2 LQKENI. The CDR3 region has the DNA TGTGCCAGCTCAATTATGAACTACGAGCAGTACTTC. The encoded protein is CASSIMNYEQYF.

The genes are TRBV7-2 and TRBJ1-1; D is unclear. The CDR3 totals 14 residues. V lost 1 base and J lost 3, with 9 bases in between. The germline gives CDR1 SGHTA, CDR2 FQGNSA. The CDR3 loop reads CASSLESRYTEAFF. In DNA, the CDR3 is TGTGCCAGCAGCTTAGAGTCCCGGTACACTGAAGCTTTCTTT.

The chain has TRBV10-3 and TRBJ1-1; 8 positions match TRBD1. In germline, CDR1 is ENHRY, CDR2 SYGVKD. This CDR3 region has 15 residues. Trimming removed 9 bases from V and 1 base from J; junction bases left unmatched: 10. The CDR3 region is CAIQTGTGRNTEAFF. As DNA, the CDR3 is TGTGCCATTCAAACGGGGACAGGAAGGAACACTGAAGCTTTCTTT.